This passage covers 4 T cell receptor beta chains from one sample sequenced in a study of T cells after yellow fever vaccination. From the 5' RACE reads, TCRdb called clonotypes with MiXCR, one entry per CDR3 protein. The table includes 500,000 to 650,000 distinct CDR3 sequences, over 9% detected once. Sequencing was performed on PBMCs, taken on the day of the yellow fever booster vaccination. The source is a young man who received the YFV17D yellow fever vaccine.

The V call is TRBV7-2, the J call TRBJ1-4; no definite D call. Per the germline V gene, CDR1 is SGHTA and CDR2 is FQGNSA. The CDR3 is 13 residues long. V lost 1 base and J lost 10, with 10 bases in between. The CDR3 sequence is CASSLVVSGKLFF. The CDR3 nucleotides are TGTGCCAGCAGCTTAGTTGTCTCGGGAAAACTGTTTTTT.

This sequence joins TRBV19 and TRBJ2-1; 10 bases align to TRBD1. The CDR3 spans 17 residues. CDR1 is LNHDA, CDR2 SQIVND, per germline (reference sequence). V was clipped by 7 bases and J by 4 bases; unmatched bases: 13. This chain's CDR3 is CASTGQGPSGGYNEQFF. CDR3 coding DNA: TGTGCCAGTACGGGACAGGGGCCCTCAGGGGGTTACAATGAGCAGTTCTTC.

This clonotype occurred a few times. The CDR3 region is CSAPVGSSTDTQYF. The DNA of the CDR3 is TGCAGTGCTCCTGTTGGGAGCAGCACAGATACGCAGTATTTT. The chain employs TRBV20-1 and TRBJ2-3; D is possibly TRBD2 (5 bases). Germline CDR1 and CDR2: DFQATT and SNEGSKA (reference sequence). This CDR3 is 14 amino acids long. V lost 5 bases and J lost 0, with 12 bases in between.

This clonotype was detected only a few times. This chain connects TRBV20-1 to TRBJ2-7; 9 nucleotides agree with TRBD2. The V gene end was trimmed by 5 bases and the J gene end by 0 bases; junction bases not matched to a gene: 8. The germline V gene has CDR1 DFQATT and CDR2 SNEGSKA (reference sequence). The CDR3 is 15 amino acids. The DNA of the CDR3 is TGCAGTGCTGCACGATCGACTAGCGGCTCCTACGAGCAGTACTTC. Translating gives CSAARSTSGSYEQYF.